A single T cell receptor beta chain is shown here with its context. What it binds is not known. This specimen comes from a study of vaccination effects on CD4 cells after COVID-19. Some clones are missing from TCRdb's copy, which holds only in-frame ones; the method was immunoSEQ multiplex PCR. Of tens of thousands of clones listed, 81% were seen once; the top ten hold about 2.7%. Trimming shortened V by 2 bases and J by 0 bases, and 16 bases separated the two germline ends. CDR1 and CDR2 from the germline V gene are SGHDT and YYEEEE. CDR3 length: 17 amino acids. Expansion of antigen-specific CD4+ T cells with viral peptide pools was carried out by the ViraFEST assay before sequencing. Once cultured for approximately 10 days, the cells underwent separation to obtain CD4+ T cells. None of the vaccinated had previously contracted SARS-CoV-2, and their nucleocapsid antibodies tested negative. Days 3 and 7 were when half the medium was replaced with IL-2 medium.

Notes on the study in general: A shortage of convalescent patients and an absence of early post-infection timepoints characterized the study. Cross-reactivity toward common cold coronaviruses was confined to only 1 of 255 vaccine-induced clones in healthy vaccinees.

This clonotype was sampled from a human donor who received a COVID-19 vaccine. The chain carries TRBV5-6 and TRBJ2-3, with D perhaps matching TRBD1 or TRBD2 (5 bases each). Sequencing used CD4+ T cells from PBMCs cultured with HCoV-229E spike peptides, obtained before COVID-19 vaccination. The DNA of the CDR3 is TGTGCCAGCAGCTTTCCCGCCGGGACGGATAGCACAGATACGCAGTATTTT. Amino acids: CASSFPAGTDSTDTQYF.